This is a list of T cell receptor beta chains from one sample in a study of blood T cell repertoires in COVID-19. Method: immunoSEQ multiplex PCR; TCRdb's copy keeps in-frame clones and lacks some. Among just over 150,000 clones listed, 80% were seen once. The source material was peripheral blood. The receptors stem from a man between 60 and 75 years old with acute or convalescent COVID-19. CDR3s include the opening cysteine and the closing phenylalanine or tryptophan. D genes are given only for firm matches. For some rows the clone size is stated as once, few or many, or as a class when expanded; others skip it.

. | . | TRBJ1-5 | 16 | TRBV27 | CASSLRIGGNNQPQHF | TGTGCCAGCAGTTTAAGGATCGGGGGGAATAATCAGCCCCAGCATTTT
. | . | TRBJ2-1 | 13 | TRBV29-1 | CSVGVASYNEQFF | TGCAGCGTGGGCGTGGCCTCCTACAATGAGCAGTTCTTC
. | TRBD2 | TRBJ2-7 | 14 | TRBV7-6 | CASSPSGREEEQYF | TGTGCCAGCAGCCCGAGCGGGAGGGAGGAAGAGCAGTACTTC
. | . | TRBJ1-5 | 15 | TRBV7-2 | CASSAQSGEGQPQHF | TGTGCCAGCAGCGCACAATCAGGGGAAGGGCAGCCCCAGCATTTT
. | . | TRBJ2-5 | 14 | TRBV23-1 | CASSCYRVGETQYF | TGCGCCAGCAGTTGCTACAGGGTAGGAGAGACCCAGTACTTC
. | . | TRBJ1-2 | 18 | TRBV1 | CTSSQDSHRVWVCYGYTF | TGCACCAGCAGCCAAGATTCTCACAGGGTTTGGGTTTGCTATGGCTACACCTTC
. | TRBD1 | TRBJ1-1 | 16 | TRBV6-6 | CASSSTRQGVVTEAFF | TGTGCCAGCAGTTCCACTCGACAGGGGGTGGTAACTGAAGCTTTCTTT
. | . | TRBJ1-3 | 14 | TRBV28 | CASIDRSSGNTIYF | TGTGCCAGCATCGACAGGTCGTCTGGAAACACCATATATTTT
. | . | TRBJ2-3 | 15 | TRBV18 | CASSPLTASTDTQYF | TGTGCCAGCTCACCACTCACAGCTAGCACAGATACGCAGTATTTT
. | . | TRBJ2-7 | 16 | TRBV4-1 | CASSQATGKRSYEQYF | TGCGCCAGCAGCCAAGCTACCGGGAAAAGGTCCTACGAGCAGTACTTC
. | . | TRBJ1-1 | 13 | TRBV7-2 | CASSLDSQGEAFF | TGTGCCAGCAGCTTAGATTCCCAGGGTGAAGCTTTCTTT
. | TRBD2 | TRBJ2-3 | 14 | TRBV7-2 | CASSLGGSADTQYF | TGTGCCAGCAGCTTGGGCGGGAGCGCAGATACGCAGTATTTT
. | TRBD2 | TRBJ2-5 | 15 | TRBV3-1/TRBV3-2 | CASSQSGLAQETQYF | TGTGCCAGCAGCCAGTCGGGACTAGCCCAAGAGACCCAGTACTTC
. | TRBD2 | TRBJ2-3 | 13 | TRBV5-1 | CASSREATDTQYF | TGCGCCAGCAGCCGGGAGGCCACAGATACGCAGTATTTT
. | TRBD1 | TRBJ2-7 | 15 | TRBV28 | CASSPETGASYEQYF | TGTGCCAGCAGTCCGGAGACAGGGGCCTCCTACGAGCAGTACTTC
. | . | TRBJ1-5 | 14 | TRBV7-9 | CASSLTHSNQPQHF | TGTGCCAGCAGCTTAACACATAGCAATCAGCCCCAGCATTTT
. | . | TRBJ2-7 | 14 | TRBV5-4 | CASTNQGLSYEQYF | TGTGCCAGCACCAACCAGGGTCTCTCCTACGAGCAGTACTTC
. | . | TRBJ1-1 | 16 | TRBV7-2 | CASSLGGGSWYTEAFF | TGTGCCAGCAGCTTAGGGGGGGGCTCTTGGTACACTGAAGCTTTCTTT
. | . | TRBJ1-2 | 15 | TRBV6-1 | CASSEALQVGYGYTF | TGTGCCAGCAGTGAAGCGCTTCAGGTTGGCTATGGCTACACCTTC
once | . | TRBJ1-2 | 15 | TRBV9 | CASSVDAGVTYGYTF | TGTGCCAGCAGCGTAGACGCAGGGGTCACCTATGGCTACACCTTC
. | TRBD2 | TRBJ2-2 | 18 | TRBV28 | CASSLSGGGTRNTGELFF | TGTGCCAGCAGTTTATCGGGCGGGGGGACGCGGAACACCGGGGAGCTGTTTTTT
few | TRBD1 | TRBJ1-4 | 16 | TRBV3-1/TRBV3-2 | CASSPLGQGGNEKLFF | TGTGCCAGCAGCCCCCTAGGACAGGGGGGAAATGAAAAACTGTTTTTT
. | . | TRBJ2-7 | 13 | TRBV5-1 | CASSLWQGWEQYF | TGCGCCAGCAGCTTGTGGCAGGGCTGGGAGCAGTACTTC
. | . | TRBJ2-2 | 14 | TRBV11-2 | CASSLVAAGGELFF | TGTGCCAGCAGCTTAGTTGCAGCAGGGGGGGAGCTGTTTTTT
. | . | TRBJ2-7 | 15 | TRBV5-4 | CASSLAGGPAYEQYF | TGTGCCAGCAGCTTGGCCGGCGGGCCGGCCTACGAGCAGTACTTC
. | . | TRBJ2-1 | 15 | TRBV7-2 | CASSSTTGTYNEQFF | TGTGCCAGCAGCTCTACAACAGGGACCTACAATGAGCAGTTCTTC
. | TRBD1 | TRBJ1-1 | 13 | TRBV6-1 | CASSEARGRVAFF | TGTGCCAGCAGTGAGGCCAGGGGGCGAGTAGCTTTCTTT
few | TRBD1 | TRBJ1-1 | 12 | TRBV30 | CAWGTGDTEAFF | TGTGCCTGGGGGACAGGAGACACTGAAGCTTTCTTT
few | . | TRBJ1-5 | 16 | TRBV23-1 | CASSTVPAGVDQPQHF | TGCGCCAGCAGTACTGTCCCGGCAGGGGTGGATCAGCCCCAGCATTTT
. | . | TRBJ1-5 | 15 | TRBV6-6 | CASSYPERGPQPQHF | TGTGCCAGCAGTTACCCCGAGCGGGGGCCTCAGCCCCAGCATTTT
. | . | TRBJ1-4 | 15 | TRBV19 | CASTGFTGTNEKLFF | TGTGCCAGCACAGGGTTTACGGGAACGAATGAAAAACTGTTTTTT
few | . | TRBJ2-7 | 14 | TRBV10-3 | CAISVRQASYEQYF | TGTGCCATCAGTGTCCGACAGGCATCCTACGAGCAGTACTTC
. | . | TRBJ1-5 | 13 | TRBV20-1 | CSASTGSNQPQHF | TGCAGTGCTAGTACGGGAAGCAATCAGCCCCAGCATTTT
. | . | TRBJ2-3 | 14 | TRBV15 | CATSDYSNTDTQYF | TGTGCCACCAGCGACTATTCTAACACAGATACGCAGTATTTT
. | TRBD1 | TRBJ2-7 | 14 | TRBV9 | CASSTGQGAWEQYF | TGTGCCAGCAGTACGGGACAGGGGGCGTGGGAGCAGTACTTC
. | . | TRBJ1-6 | 12 | TRBV3-1/TRBV3-2 | CASSLGRSPLHF | TGTGCCAGCAGCCTCGGGAGATCACCCCTCCACTTT